Each of the 14 T cell receptor beta chains below was sequenced from the same sample in a study of cytomegalovirus exposure and HLA in healthy donors. The PCR ran on 60 Vbeta and 13 Jbeta primers. Repertoires were generated with immunoSEQ multiplex PCR, while TCRdb's copy carries only in-frame clones and drops some. The sample lists more than 95,000 clones, approximately 74% occurring once. The sequenced sample consisted of PBMCs. The source of these receptors is a woman aged 70-85 years in good health and CMV-seropositive.

The rearrangement uses TRBV11-2 and TRBJ2-1; 8 bases fit TRBD2. The J segment lost 7 bases and the V segment lost 5 bases, leaving 10 bases of the junction unmatched. Germline V gives CDR1 SGHAT, CDR2 FQNNGV. The CDR3 runs to 15 residues. CDR3 in amino acids: CASSPGSGDLNEQFF. The CDR3 DNA reads TGTGCCAGCAGCCCCGGTAGCGGGGATTTAAATGAGCAGTTCTTC. Together with reference TRBV11-2 and TRBJ2-1, the CDR3 gives the full variable domain: EAGVAQSPRYKIIEKRQSVAFWCNPISGHATLYWYQQILGQGPKLLIQFQNNGVVDDSQLPKDRFSAERLKGVDSTLKIQPAKLEDSAVYLCASSPGSGDLNEQFFGPGTRLTVL.

This clone was seen more than once but under ten times. The chain carries TRBV9 and TRBJ2-3; 8 bases are a match to TRBD2. In germline, CDR1 is SGDLS, CDR2 YYNGEE. Germline trimming cut 4 bases from V and 0 bases from J; bases unmatched to any gene: 4. There are 15 residues in the CDR3. CDR3 loop: CASSSGGPSTDTQYF. The CDR3 region has the DNA TGTGCCAGCAGCAGCGGGGGCCCTAGCACAGATACGCAGTATTTT.

The chain combines TRBV12-5 with TRBJ1-2; weak D call: TRBD1 (6 bases). The germline CDR1 and CDR2 sequences are LGHNT and FRNRAP. V was pared by 5 bases and J by 4 bases, with 17 bases between. The CDR3 spans 15 residues. The CDR3 region is CASGREAGTIYGYTF. The CDR3 DNA sequence: TGTGCTAGTGGTCGAGAGGCAGGGACAATCTATGGCTACACCTTC.

This sequence joins TRBV19 and TRBJ1-5; D gene unclear. Per germline, CDR1 LNHDA and CDR2 SQIVND (reference sequence). The CDR3 runs to 14 residues. V lost 5 bases and J 11 bases, leaving 19 bases between the germline ends. The CDR3 DNA reads as TGTGCCAGTAGTCCAACGATGCCCCCGGGTACCCAGCATTTT. It codes for CASSPTMPPGTQHF.

V gene TRBV7-9 combines with J gene TRBJ1-6; 7 nucleotides match TRBD1. Looked up from germline, CDR1 is SEHNR and CDR2 is FQNEAQ (reference sequence). There are 15 residues in the CDR3. After removal of 0 bases from V and 6 bases from J, the junction contained 2 bases not matched to a gene. CDR3 region: CASSLADRVNSPLHF. The CDR3 DNA is TGTGCCAGCAGCTTAGCCGACAGGGTTAATTCACCCCTCCACTTT.

This clone was observed a handful of times. The rearrangement links TRBV28 to TRBJ2-6; the D gene is possibly TRBD1 (6 bases). The ends were cut back, 5 bases at V and 0 bases at J, with 14 bases in the middle. Germline V gene sequence: CDR1 MDHEN, CDR2 SYDVKM. The CDR3 extends over 17 amino acids. In DNA, the CDR3 is TGTGCCAGCAGTCAAACCGGACAGCTCTCTGGGGCCAACGTCCTGACTTTC. Encoded protein: CASSQTGQLSGANVLTF.

The chain carries TRBV19 and TRBJ1-5, with 7 bases lining up with TRBD1. In germline, CDR1 is LNHDA, CDR2 SQIVND (reference sequence). V lost 6 bases, J lost 3 bases, and 8 bases stayed unmatched. This CDR3 is built from 15 residues. This chain's CDR3 is CASRDRPNSNQPQHF. The CDR3 nucleotides read TGTGCCAGTAGGGACAGGCCTAACTCCAATCAGCCCCAGCATTTT.

The chain recombines TRBV13 with TRBJ2-7; TRBD1 matches at 9 bases. Germline V gene data show CDR1 as PRHDT and CDR2 as FYEKMQ (reference sequence). The CDR3 consists of 15 residues. The trim removed 5 bases at V and 6 bases at J, leaving 11 bases unmatched. The DNA for the CDR3 is TGTGCCAGCAGCATGCCGGGACAGGGTCTTTCCGAGCAGTACTTC. Translated, it gives CASSMPGQGLSEQYF.

The rearrangement links TRBV11-2 to TRBJ2-1; the match to TRBD2 covers 13 bases. The CDR3 has 19 residues. CDR1 and CDR2 (germline): SGHAT, FQNNGV. The trim removed 4 bases at V and 0 bases at J, leaving 9 bases unmatched. The CDR3 sequence: CASSSLGLAGRSSYNEQFF. CDR3 DNA sequence: TGTGCCAGCAGCTCCTTGGGACTAGCGGGACGTAGCTCCTACAATGAGCAGTTCTTC.

V and J are TRBV2 and TRBJ1-4, with D perhaps matching TRBD1 (5 bases). V dropped 6 bases and J dropped 0 bases, with 8 bases sitting between them. Germline V gives CDR1 SNHLY, CDR2 FYNNEI. This CDR3 region has 14 residues. Here the CDR3 reads CASSRGATNEKLFF. The CDR3 DNA sequence: TGTGCCAGCAGCCGGGGGGCAACTAATGAAAAACTGTTTTTT.

This chain links TRBV11-1 with TRBJ2-7; D gene unclear. Germline V CDR1 and CDR2: SGHAT, FQDESV (reference sequence). The V end lost 3 bases, the J end lost 4 bases, and 10 bases lay between the germline ends. CDR3 length: 13 amino acids. CDR3 residues: CASSFGDGYEQYF. The DNA of the CDR3 is TGTGCCAGCAGCTTCGGAGACGGATACGAGCAGTACTTC.

This clone was seen once. This chain connects TRBV5-8 to TRBJ2-3; D gene ambiguous. The CDR3 has 14 amino acids. The germline V and J ends were trimmed by 0 bases and 4 bases, with 9 bases remaining between them. From germline, CDR1 is SGHTS and CDR2 YDEGEE. CDR3: CASSLAGSPDTQYF. Here the CDR3 DNA reads TGTGCCAGCAGCTTGGCCGGTTCCCCAGATACGCAGTATTTT.

The J gene is TRBJ2-7, the V gene TRBV28, with D perhaps TRBD1 (5 bases). This CDR3 is 13 amino acids long. Germline V lookup: CDR1 MDHEN, CDR2 SYDVKM. V lost 10 bases to trimming and J lost 2 bases, with 15 bases between them. CDR3 sequence reads: CATRTPLTYEQYF. CDR3 DNA sequence: TGTGCCACCCGGACACCTTTGACCTACGAGCAGTACTTC.

This clone has more than one count but fewer than ten. The V call is TRBV28, the J call TRBJ1-2, with D hard to call. From germline, CDR1 is MDHEN and CDR2 SYDVKM. The CDR3 spans 15 residues. V was clipped by 8 bases and J by 8 bases, with 24 bases between them. The CDR3 coding sequence is TGTGCCAGCCTATTGACAACCAACCGGCGTACAGGCTACACCTTC. This gives the protein CASLLTTNRRTGYTF.